The 29 T cell receptor beta chains given below trace back to one sample, sequenced in a study of T cell repertoires in cytomegalovirus infection. TCRdb re-derived calls from the reads in MiXCR, one entry per CDR3 protein. The sample lists roughly 280,000 distinct CDR3 sequences; around 20% were seen once. Antigens of these TCRs are unknown. The specimen was cultured PBMCs, collected from culture after CMV antigen stimulation. The receptors were sampled from a human donor in good health (CMV status not recorded). Some clones in this sample may be carry-over from other donors' samples.

The chain employs TRBV19 and TRBJ1-2; 7 positions match TRBD1. Germline trimming cut 2 bases from V and 7 bases from J; bases unmatched to any gene: 7. Germline values: CDR1 LNHDA, CDR2 SQIVND (reference sequence). The CDR3 runs to 14 residues. DNA for the CDR3: TGTGCCAGTAGTATATCGCGACAGGGAACTGGCTACACCTTC. Protein sequence: CASSISRQGTGYTF.

This clonotype appeared many times. The rearrangement links TRBV7-8 to TRBJ1-4, with 10 bases lining up with TRBD1. Germline V gives CDR1 SGHVS, CDR2 FQNEAQ. Trimming took 5 bases from V and 7 from J; bases not matched to a gene: 7. CDR3 size: 15 residues. The CDR3 DNA sequence: TGTGCCAGCAGCCCGGAGGACAGGGGGGGTGAAAAACTGTTTTTT. Its translation: CASSPEDRGGEKLFF.

In its sample, this clonotype was seen a few times. The chain couples TRBV6-1 to TRBJ2-7; TRBD1 is a possible D gene (6 bases). Trimming pared 5 bases from V and 4 bases from J, leaving 12 bases between. The CDR3 sequence is 13 residues long. The V gene's germline CDR1 is MNHNS and CDR2 SASEGT. This CDR3 reads CASSPTGLYEQYF. CDR3 sequence (DNA): TGTGCCAGCAGTCCTACAGGGTTATACGAGCAGTACTTC.

This clonotype was counted ten times or more. J is TRBJ2-5 and V is TRBV4-1, with TRBD1 matching 7 bases. Germline loops: CDR1 MGHRA, CDR2 YSYEKL. The CDR3 consists of 16 residues. After removal of 2 bases from V and 4 bases from J, the junction contained 10 bases not matched to a gene. The CDR3 DNA reads as TGCGCCAGCAGCCAACAACGACAGGGTGTTGGAGAGACCCAGTACTTC. It is translated as CASSQQRQGVGETQYF.

Ten or more counts support this clonotype. The J gene is TRBJ2-4, the V gene TRBV7-2; D not certain. V lost 1 base and J 1 base, leaving 11 bases between the germline ends. Germline CDR1 SGHTA, CDR2 FQGNSA. CDR3 size: 16 residues. The CDR3 protein is CASSLDPYGAKNIQYF. Here the CDR3 DNA reads TGTGCCAGCAGCTTAGACCCGTATGGGGCCAAAAACATTCAGTACTTC.

The rearrangement links TRBV7-2 to TRBJ2-5, with D possibly being TRBD2 (6 bases). The CDR3 runs 14 residues. Between the trimmed V and J ends, which lost 5 bases and 5 bases, there was a span of 15 bases. CDR1 and CDR2 from the germline V gene are SGHTA and FQGNSA. The CDR3: CASSPSLAWETQYF. The DNA for the CDR3 is TGTGCCAGCAGCCCATCCCTAGCGTGGGAGACCCAGTACTTC. Variable domain in full (rest from reference TRBV7-2 and TRBJ2-5): GAGVSQSPSNKVTEKGKDVELRCDPISGHTALYWYRQSLGQGLEFLIYFQGNSAPDKSGLPSDRFSAERTGGSVSTLTIQRTQQEDSAVYLCASSPSLAWETQYFGPGTRLLVL.

The table lists this clonotype with a few counts. The chain employs TRBV5-5 and TRBJ1-1; TRBD1 matches 11 bases. From germline, CDR1 is SGHKS and CDR2 YYEKEE (reference sequence). The V and J ends lost 6 bases and 2 bases, in that order; junction bases with no gene match: 9. This CDR3 has 16 residues. The CDR3 loop is CASTVRDRGSNTEAFF. As DNA, the CDR3 is TGTGCCAGCACCGTCCGGGACAGGGGGTCTAACACTGAAGCTTTCTTT.

The V gene is TRBV19, the J gene TRBJ2-5; TRBD1 aligns across 9 bases. CDR1 and CDR2 (germline): LNHDA, SQIVND (reference sequence). V shed 1 base, J shed 4 bases, and the junction held 7 bases outside the gene matches. The CDR3 totals 16 residues. The CDR3 nucleotides read TGTGCCAGTAGTATAGCCCCACAGGGGGCGGGAGAGACCCAGTACTTC. It codes for CASSIAPQGAGETQYF.

The chain couples TRBV5-1 to TRBJ2-7; 8 bases map to TRBD1. This CDR3 is built from 14 residues. Unmatched junction bases numbered 5, after V lost 4 bases and J lost 2 bases. Germline CDR1 and CDR2: SGHRS and YFSETQ. CDR3 amino acids: CASSHDRGPYEQYF. Here the CDR3 DNA reads TGCGCCAGCAGCCACGACAGGGGCCCCTACGAGCAGTACTTC. Looking up the rest from reference TRBV5-1 and TRBJ2-7 gives the full variable domain: KAGVTQTPRYLIKTRGQQVTLSCSPISGHRSVSWYQQTPGQGLQFLFEYFSETQRNKGNFPGRFSGRQFSNSRSEMNVSTLELGDSALYLCASSHDRGPYEQYFGPGTRLTVT.

The V and J genes are TRBV27 and TRBJ2-5, with D tentatively TRBD1 (5 bases). V lost 4 bases and J lost 2, with 20 bases in between. The V gene's germline CDR1 is MNHEY and CDR2 SMNVEV (reference sequence). The CDR3 spans 17 residues. Here the CDR3 DNA reads TGTGCCAGCAGTTCCCATTATCCCCGACAGAGACAAGAGACCCAGTACTTC. It encodes CASSSHYPRQRQETQYF.

This clonotype was counted at least ten times. The V gene is TRBV7-2, the J gene TRBJ1-1; 11 bases fit TRBD1. The CDR3 extends over 17 amino acids. Germline values: CDR1 SGHTA, CDR2 FQGNSA. With 5 bases clipped from V and 0 bases from J, the junction kept 8 bases outside the gene matches. CDR3 amino acids: CASSSRDRGLMNTEAFF. The CDR3 DNA reads TGTGCCAGCAGCAGCCGGGACAGGGGGTTGATGAACACTGAAGCTTTCTTT.

This clonotype was picked up many times. The chain combines TRBV12-3 or TRBV12-4 with TRBJ2-1; tentative D call: TRBD2 (5 bases). This CDR3 has 14 amino acids. Trimming stripped 5 bases from V and 7 bases from J, with 15 bases between. CDR3 in amino acids: CASSPNGNTNEQFF. The CDR3, as DNA: TGTGCCAGCAGTCCCAACGGGAATACGAATGAGCAGTTCTTC.

The J gene is TRBJ1-2, the V gene TRBV20-1; TRBD1 is a possible D gene (5 bases). Trimming left V 5 bases short and J 1 base short, with 11 bases between. Looked up from germline, CDR1 is DFQATT and CDR2 is SNEGSKA (reference sequence). The CDR3 is 13 amino acids. CDR3 protein: CSARQIINYGYTF. CDR3 DNA: TGCAGTGCTCGACAGATAATTAACTATGGCTACACCTTC.

This clonotype has only a few counts. J is TRBJ1-4 and V is TRBV11-3; TRBD1 matches at 7 bases. The V and J ends lost 0 bases and 4 bases, in that order; junction bases with no gene match: 5. The CDR3 is made up of 16 amino acids. The germline gives CDR1 SGHNT, CDR2 YENEEA. The CDR3 spells CASSLEEGGRNEKLFF. DNA for the CDR3: TGTGCCAGCAGCTTAGAAGAAGGGGGCCGTAATGAAAAACTGTTTTTT.

V and J are TRBV5-1 and TRBJ1-1; tentatively, D is TRBD1 (6 bases). The V gene lost 0 bases and the J gene lost 1 base, with 10 bases spanning the gap. Germline V gives CDR1 SGHRS, CDR2 YFSETQ. The CDR3 runs to 15 residues. Here the CDR3 DNA reads TGCGCCAGCAGCTTGGGGGGGGCAGGGAACACTGAAGCTTTCTTT. Protein product: CASSLGGAGNTEAFF.

This clonotype was counted only a few times. This sequence joins TRBV7-2 and TRBJ2-1; 10 nucleotides agree with TRBD2. CDR3 length: 16 residues. V trimming: 3 bases; J trimming: 9 bases; junction bases outside the gene matches: 11. Germline CDR1 SGHTA, CDR2 FQGNSA. The CDR3 reads CASSFSSGRVGSEQFF. CDR3 DNA: TGTGCCAGCAGCTTCTCGAGCGGGAGGGTTGGAAGTGAGCAGTTCTTC.

This chain uses TRBV11-2 with TRBJ1-1, with 8 bases that match TRBD1. V dropped 5 bases and J dropped 5; count of bases not matched to a gene: 10. The CDR3 length is 15 residues. Germline-derived CDR1 and CDR2 are SGHAT and FQNNGV. The CDR3 coding sequence is TGTGCCAGCAGCACTTGGACAGGGATGGGAACTGAAGCTTTCTTT. Amino acid sequence: CASSTWTGMGTEAFF.

The genes are TRBV12-5 and TRBJ2-3; 11 bases align to TRBD2. From germline, CDR1 is LGHNT and CDR2 FRNRAP. The junction had 0 bases not matched to a gene; V was cut back by 1 base and J by 3 bases. The CDR3 runs 15 residues. CDR3 in DNA: TGTGCTAGTGGTTTGGGACTAGCGGGAACAGATACGCAGTATTTT. Amino acids: CASGLGLAGTDTQYF.

This clonotype was counted between two and nine times. The chain links TRBV19 to TRBJ1-4, with TRBD1 identical over 7 bases. The CDR3 is made up of 15 amino acids. Germline V lookup: CDR1 LNHDA, CDR2 SQIVND (reference sequence). V lost 4 bases, J lost 4 bases, and 6 bases stayed unmatched. The DNA of the CDR3 is TGTGCCAGTAGTACCCCGGGACAGCTTAATGAAAAACTGTTTTTT. Translating gives CASSTPGQLNEKLFF. Variable domain in full (rest from reference TRBV19 and TRBJ1-4): DGGITQSPKYLFRKEGQNVTLSCEQNLNHDAMYWYRQDPGQGLRLIYYSQIVNDFQKGDIAEGYSVSREKKESFPLTVTSAQKNPTAFYLCASSTPGQLNEKLFFGSGTQLSVL.

The chain uses TRBV27 and TRBJ1-5; D call uncertain. CDR3 length: 15 amino acids. Trimming took 2 bases from V and 1 from J, leaving 9 bases between them. CDR1 and CDR2 from the germline V gene are MNHEY and SMNVEV (reference sequence). CDR3 sequence (DNA): TGTGCCAGCAGTTTAGCCGGGTTGAGCAATCAGCCCCAGCATTTT. Encoded protein: CASSLAGLSNQPQHF.

The rearrangement joins TRBV6-2 or TRBV6-3 to TRBJ2-7; D possibly corresponds to TRBD1 (5 bases). Germline values: CDR1 MNHEY, CDR2 SVGEGT. Trimming left V 2 bases short and J 3 bases short, with 17 bases between. This CDR3 has 16 residues. The CDR3 reads CASSYPPGIPHYEQYV. The DNA for the CDR3 is TGTGCCAGCAGTTACCCTCCAGGGATACCTCACTACGAGCAGTACGTC.

The chain employs TRBV4-1 and TRBJ2-4; D not resolved. The V and J ends lost 0 bases and 7 bases respectively, with 13 bases between them. Germline V gene lookup returns CDR1 MGHRA and CDR2 YSYEKL. CDR3 length equals 15 residues. CDR3 bases: TGCGCCAGCAGCCAAGACTACGGATTTTCGAACATTCAGTACTTC. Translating it yields CASSQDYGFSNIQYF.

The rearrangement links TRBV19 to TRBJ1-5, with D uncertain. This CDR3 is built from 9 residues. Trimming left V 8 bases short and J 9 bases short, with 5 bases between. Germline CDR1 is LNHDA and CDR2 is SQIVND (reference sequence). Written as DNA, the CDR3 is TGTGCCAGTGGCCTGCCCCAGCATTTT. Translated, it gives CASGLPQHF.

This clonotype has a handful of counts. This chain links TRBV12-5 with TRBJ2-5; perhaps TRBD2 as D (6 bases). The V and J ends lost 0 bases and 4 bases respectively, with 9 bases between them. This CDR3 spans 14 amino acids. CDR1 and CDR2 (germline): LGHNT, FRNRAP. The CDR3 reads CASGLVQAGETQYF. The DNA of the CDR3 is TGTGCTAGTGGTTTGGTACAAGCGGGAGAGACCCAGTACTTC.

This clonotype has a handful of counts. The rearrangement joins TRBV6-2 or TRBV6-3 to TRBJ2-1; 12 positions match TRBD2. The ends lost 6 bases at V and 5 bases at J; junction bases unmatched: 5. Germline loops: CDR1 MNHEY, CDR2 SVGEGT. The CDR3 length is 15 residues. The CDR3 region is CASSSRLAGDNEQFF. Written as DNA, the CDR3 is TGTGCCAGCAGCTCGAGACTAGCGGGAGACAATGAGCAGTTCTTC.

This clonotype showed up just a few times. The CDR3, as DNA: TGTGCCAGCAGCTTGGGACAGCCCTCCTACGAGCAGTACTTC. It yields the protein CASSLGQPSYEQYF. This sequence joins TRBV7-2 and TRBJ2-7; 7 bases match TRBD1. This CDR3 spans 14 amino acids. CDR1 SGHTA and CDR2 FQGNSA come from the germline V gene. The junction had 2 bases not matched to a gene; V was cut back by 3 bases and J by 0 bases.

This clonotype was detected many times. The rearrangement joins TRBV7-8 to TRBJ2-6; no firm D call. V lost 1 base and J 0 bases, leaving 10 bases between the germline ends. This CDR3 region has 17 residues. CDR1 is SGHVS and CDR2 is FQNEAQ in the germline V gene. The chain's CDR3 is CASSLGVPLSGANVLTF. CDR3 nucleotides: TGTGCCAGCAGCTTAGGGGTTCCTCTCTCTGGGGCCAACGTCCTGACTTTC.

The V gene is TRBV25-1, the J gene TRBJ2-1; 7 positions match TRBD2. The germline gives CDR1 MGHDK, CDR2 SYGVNS. The length of the CDR3 is 16 residues. The junction had 3 bases not matched to a gene; V was cut back by 1 base and J by 0 bases. The DNA of the CDR3 is TGTGCCAGCAGTGAATTCGGGGGGAGCTCCTACAATGAGCAGTTCTTC. It encodes CASSEFGGSSYNEQFF. Using reference TRBV25-1 and TRBJ2-1 for the parts outside the CDR3, the full variable domain is EADIYQTPRYLVIGTGKKITLECSQTMGHDKMYWYQQDPGMELHLIHYSYGVNSTEKGDLSSESTVSRIRTEHFPLTLESARPSHTSQYLCASSEFGGSSYNEQFFGPGTRLTVL.

This chain links TRBV19 with TRBJ2-3; the D is unclear. Germline CDR1 reads LNHDA; CDR2 reads SQIVND (reference sequence). This CDR3 region has 14 residues. With 3 bases removed from V and 4 bases from J, the gap between germline ends came to 11 bases. The CDR3 loop is CASSMGYESDTQYF. CDR3 nucleotide sequence: TGTGCCAGTAGTATGGGGTATGAGTCAGATACGCAGTATTTT. The full variable domain, its missing parts supplied by reference TRBV19 and TRBJ2-3, is DGGITQSPKYLFRKEGQNVTLSCEQNLNHDAMYWYRQDPGQGLRLIYYSQIVNDFQKGDIAEGYSVSREKKESFPLTVTSAQKNPTAFYLCASSMGYESDTQYFGPGTRLTVL.